This paragraph covers one T cell receptor beta chain sequence. The CDR3 has 14 residues. Germline V gene lookup returns CDR1 MNHEY and CDR2 SMNVEV (reference sequence). The ends were cut back, 6 bases at V and 7 bases at J, with 18 bases in the middle. This record belongs to a study of blood T cells in healthy people across ages. Using a J-beta primer mix together with a sample-barcoded 5' primer, a second PCR was run for about 6 to 11 cycles. A tag from a template-switch adaptor with 12 random nucleotides marked each cDNA molecule. TCRdb processed the 5' RACE reads anew with MiXCR; each CDR3 protein has one entry. This table has about 830,000 distinct CDR3 sequences, roughly 60% appearing once.

The chain recombines TRBV27 with TRBJ1-2; no reliable D call. Sample: blood. The sequence came from a man under 40 in good health. CDR3 protein: CASSRNSRAAGYTF. The CDR3 DNA sequence: TGTGCCAGCAGCAGAAATTCCCGAGCGGCTGGCTACACCTTC.